This T cell receptor beta chain derives from a study of Ad26.COV2.S vaccination and SARS-CoV-2 variants. General observations from the study: It was found that vaccine and placebo recipients had similar non-spike TCR breadth.

TCRdb's table, derived via immunoSEQ multiplex PCR, lists solely in-frame clones and lacks some. The table shows about 680,000 clones, with 80% to 90% occurring only once. Indicated treatment: about 20 received Ad26.COV2.S at low or high dose, single or two shots; 5 received placebo; per-sample allocation not given. Day 63 after the first injection of vaccine or placebo was the sampling time. The CDR3 length is 15 residues. Germline V gene data show CDR1 as SGHTA and CDR2 as FQGNSA. Trimming shortened V by 5 bases and J by 7 bases, and 20 bases separated the two germline ends. About this clone itself: The antigen remains unidentified.

The sequence came from a person aged 18-60 years who received the Ad26.COV2.S COVID-19 vaccine or a placebo. The source was peripheral blood, collected in a trial of Ad26.COV2.S vaccine versus placebo. The chain is built from TRBV7-2 and TRBJ2-5; D assignment may be TRBD1 or TRBD2 (5 bases each). The CDR3 protein is CASSASLAQGGTQYF. The DNA of the CDR3 is TGTGCCAGCAGCGCCTCATTAGCGCAGGGTGGGACCCAGTACTTC.